The rows below give T cell receptor beta chains drawn from one sample of a study of neurological immune-mediated disorders. One entry per CDR3 protein results from TCRdb running MiXCR on the 5' RACE reads. Of more than 70,000 distinct CDR3 sequences in the sample, 17% were seen once. The sample taken for sequencing was PBMCs. These receptor sequences come from a woman in her thirties or forties in good health. CDR3s include the opening cysteine and the closing phenylalanine or tryptophan. A D gene is named only where the DNA matches it firmly. Clone size is stated in some rows and not others, as once, few, many or a class when expanded.

D	V	size	length	J	DNA	CDR3
NA	TRBV10-3	many	14	TRBJ1-2	TGTGCCATCAGGGGGGACTTCCAACCCTATGGCTACACCTTC	CAIRGDFQPYGYTF
NA	TRBV20-1	many	12	TRBJ1-6	TGCAGTGCTAGAACAGGCCAAGGGCCCCTCCACTTT	CSARTGQGPLHF
NA	TRBV25-1	many	15	TRBJ1-3	TGTGCCAGCAGTGAACACGGGGACTCTGGAAACACCATATATTTT	CASSEHGDSGNTIYF
TRBD2	TRBV7-3	many	18	TRBJ2-3	TGTGCCAGCAGCTTAAGTTCGCGGCGGGGGGGCGAGGGAGATACGCAGTATTTT	CASSLSSRRGGEGDTQYF
NA	TRBV7-8	many	14	TRBJ1-1	TGTGCCAGCAGCTTAAAATTCCAGGGAACTGAAGCTTTCTTT	CASSLKFQGTEAFF
TRBD1	TRBV28	many	15	TRBJ1-1	TGTGCCAGCAGTTTAGATTACAGGGGGAACACTGAAGCTTTCTTT	CASSLDYRGNTEAFF
NA	TRBV14	many	14	TRBJ2-5	TGTGCCAGCAGCCTTCGCAGGGCGGGGGAGACCCAGTACTTC	CASSLRRAGETQYF
TRBD1	TRBV7-2	many	16	TRBJ1-6	TGTGCCAGCAGCGCCGGACAGGGCGTGCCGAATTCACCCCTCCACTTT	CASSAGQGVPNSPLHF
NA	TRBV7-2	many	11	TRBJ2-1	TGTGCCAGCAGTCAGGAGGGTGAGCAGTTCTTC	CASSQEGEQFF
TRBD2	TRBV20-1	NA	17	TRBJ2-1	TGCAGTGCTAGATCACTAGCGGGGGGCAACTCATACAATGAGCAGTTCTTC	CSARSLAGGNSYNEQFF
NA	TRBV5-1	few	15	TRBJ1-1	TGCGCCAGCAGCCCGGATCGGGGGCGGGGCACTGAAGCTTTCTTT	CASSPDRGRGTEAFF
TRBD1	TRBV7-9	many	14	TRBJ2-3	TGTGCCAGCAGCCAAGGACAGGGAACAGATACGCAGTATTTT	CASSQGQGTDTQYF
NA	TRBV20-1	many	18	TRBJ2-2	TGCAGTGCTAGAGGCAGAAGGGACACCGAGATTAACACCGGGGAGCTGTTTTTT	CSARGRRDTEINTGELFF
NA	TRBV5-1	many	16	TRBJ1-3	TGCGCCAGCAGCTTGGAGGGAGAACGGCCTGGAAACACCATATATTTT	CASSLEGERPGNTIYF
NA	TRBV5-4	NA	14	TRBJ1-1	TGTGCCAGCAGCTTAGGGACCCTCGGCCCTGAAGCTTTCTTT	CASSLGTLGPEAFF
TRBD1	TRBV20-1	many	13	TRBJ2-7	TGCAGTGCTACCCTGCAGGGGGCCTACGAGCAGTACTTC	CSATLQGAYEQYF
TRBD1	TRBV3-1	many	15	TRBJ1-1	TGTGCCAGCAGCCTAGGGACAGGGGGGGACACTGAAGCTTTCTTT	CASSLGTGGDTEAFF
TRBD1	TRBV18	NA	17	TRBJ2-5	TGTGCCAGCTCACCACTTCGTGGGACAGGGGGCGAGGAGACCCAGTACTTC	CASSPLRGTGGEETQYF
NA	TRBV5-6	many	13	TRBJ1-5	TGTGCCAGCAGCCGACACCAAGGTCAGCCCCAGCATTTT	CASSRHQGQPQHF
NA	TRBV12-5	many	16	TRBJ1-4	TGTGCTAGTGGTTTGGTAAGCGGCACTTGGAATGAAAAACTGTTTTTT	CASGLVSGTWNEKLFF
NA	TRBV4-1	many	15	TRBJ2-7	TGCGCCAGCAGCCGTGCATTATTGAGCTCCTACGAGCAGTACTTC	CASSRALLSSYEQYF
TRBD1	TRBV28	many	16	TRBJ2-1	TGTGCCAGCAGTAGCCCGGACAGGGTTGTACACAATGAGCAGTTCTTC	CASSSPDRVVHNEQFF
NA	TRBV3-1	many	14	TRBJ1-2	TGTGCCAGCAGCCAAGAAAGGAGGCAGGGTAGCTACACCTTC	CASSQERRQGSYTF
NA	TRBV6-5	many	15	TRBJ2-3	TGTGCCAGCCCTACGAAGTTGGAGGGCCTCTTGACGCAGTATTTT	CASPTKLEGLLTQYF
TRBD1	TRBV6-5	many	13	TRBJ1-6	TGTGCCAGCAGCCGGGACAGCAATTCACCCCTCCACTTT	CASSRDSNSPLHF
NA	TRBV3-1	many	13	TRBJ1-1	TGTGCCAGCAGCCAAGTTGGGGGAACTGAAGCTTTCTTT	CASSQVGGTEAFF
NA	TRBV12-3/TRBV12-4	many	16	TRBJ2-3	TGTGCCAGCAGTTTTCATTCGCGGGGCCCCACAGATACGCAGTATTTT	CASSFHSRGPTDTQYF
NA	TRBV5-5	NA	20	TRBJ1-1	NA	CASSMTGGLWQFFGSTEAFF
TRBD1	TRBV10-3	many	14	TRBJ1-4	TGTGCCATCAGTGAGGGGACAGGGAGTGAAAAACTGTTTTTT	CAISEGTGSEKLFF
TRBD2	TRBV6-1	NA	15	TRBJ2-3	TGTGCCAGCAGGGAAATGGCGGGGGACACAGATACGCAGTATTTT	CASREMAGDTDTQYF
NA	TRBV5-6	many	13	TRBJ2-7	TGTGCCAGCGCCCGATGGGGTCCCTACGAACAGTACTTC	CASARWGPYEQYF
NA	TRBV7-2	many	14	TRBJ1-1	TGTGCCAGCAGCCCCTCCGTGGAGAACACTGAAGCTTTCTTT	CASSPSVENTEAFF
TRBD2	TRBV25-1	NA	15	TRBJ2-7	TGTGCCAGCAGGCAAACTAGCGGGAGTTCCTACGAGCAGTACTTC	CASRQTSGSSYEQYF
NA	TRBV29-1	few	13	TRBJ1-1	TGCAGCGTTCTGAGGGGCTTGGAGGCTGAAGCTTTCTTT	CSVLRGLEAEAFF
TRBD2	TRBV7-2	NA	14	TRBJ2-7	TGTGCCAGCAGCTTAGTCCGGGGGGCCTACGAGCAGTACTTC	CASSLVRGAYEQYF
NA	TRBV20-1	many	11	TRBJ1-4	TGCAGTGCCGTGGATAATGAAAAACTGTTTTTT	CSAVDNEKLFF
NA	TRBV5-1	many	15	TRBJ2-1	TGCGCCAGCAGCTTGGGGGTGTCTGATAACAATGAGCAGTTCTTC	CASSLGVSDNNEQFF
NA	TRBV7-2	many	16	TRBJ1-2	TGTGCCAGCAGCTCGTCCGACACCTATCTCTACTATGGCTACACCTTC	CASSSSDTYLYYGYTF
TRBD2	TRBV7-9	NA	15	TRBJ2-7	TGTGCCAGCAGCTCGACGGGGGGGCTATCCTACGAGCAGTACTTC	CASSSTGGLSYEQYF
TRBD1	TRBV6-5	many	14	TRBJ1-2	TGTGCCAGCAGTCAGGACAGGGGGCCTTGGGGCTACACCTTC	CASSQDRGPWGYTF
NA	TRBV21-1	NA	16	TRBJ2-3	TGTGCCAGCAGCCACCCAGGGGGGGGGCTTACAGATACGCAGTATTTT	CASSHPGGGLTDTQYF
NA	TRBV5-5	many	15	TRBJ1-2	TGTGCCAGCAGCTTCTGGCCAGGAGGCAACTATGGCTACACCTTC	CASSFWPGGNYGYTF
NA	TRBV6-2/TRBV6-3	few	15	TRBJ2-5	TGTGCCAGCAGTTATGCGACAGCTCAGGGGAAGACCCAGTACTTC	CASSYATAQGKTQYF
NA	TRBV12-3/TRBV12-4	many	15	TRBJ2-3	TGTGCCAGCAGGTTCCCTGGCAGGGGAACAGATACGCAGTATTTT	CASRFPGRGTDTQYF
NA	TRBV6-2/TRBV6-3	many	12	TRBJ2-1	TGTGCCAGCAGTACCTATTACAATGAGCAGTTCTTC	CASSTYYNEQFF
TRBD1	TRBV20-1	few	15	TRBJ2-5	TGCAGTGCTAGCGTGATCAGGGGACAGAAAGAGACCCAGTACTTC	CSASVIRGQKETQYF
TRBD1	TRBV7-3	NA	15	TRBJ1-6	TGTGCCAGCAGCTTTGGCGCAGGGGGCTATTCACCCCTCCACTTT	CASSFGAGGYSPLHF
NA	TRBV27	NA	16	TRBJ1-2	TGTGCCAGCAGCTTAATCGGGACCGTAGAACCCTATGGCTACACCTTC	CASSLIGTVEPYGYTF
NA	TRBV7-6	many	12	TRBJ1-1	TGTGCCAGCAGCCCAGGGTATGGTGAAGCTTTCTTT	CASSPGYGEAFF
TRBD2	TRBV2	many	15	TRBJ2-1	TGTGCCAGTAGAAGGACTAGCGGGGGGTACAATGAGCAGTTCTTC	CASRRTSGGYNEQFF
TRBD1	TRBV7-9	NA	15	TRBJ1-2	TGTGCCAGCAGCTTAACAGGGGGTTGGAACTATGGCTACACCTTC	CASSLTGGWNYGYTF
NA	TRBV12-3/TRBV12-4	NA	14	TRBJ2-3	TGTGCCAGCAGGGAGGCGAGGGGAACAGATACGCAGTATTTT	CASREARGTDTQYF
NA	TRBV27	many	17	TRBJ1-4	TGTGCCAGCAGTTCGTCCCCAATACCAGCAACTAATGAAAAACTGTTTTTT	CASSSSPIPATNEKLFF